This T cell receptor (beta chain) was documented in a study of OX40 agonist ivuxolimab in advanced cancers. About the study: Prior anti-PD-1, anti-PD-L1 or anti-CTLA-4 therapy was allowed; approximately 40% had some.

The data were produced by immunoSEQ multiplex PCR, yet TCRdb's version contains in-frame clones alone and is incomplete. The data hold fewer than 25,000 clones, with approximately 86% observed a single time. The study, taken as a whole, reports: Antigen targets of the expanded peripheral T cells went undetermined.

It was autoimmune disease history or systemic immunosuppression that excluded patients. With respect to this clone: What it recognizes is unknown.

The CDR3 spans 18 residues. From germline, CDR1 is SEHNR and CDR2 FQNEAQ (reference sequence). The V and J ends lost 6 bases and 4 bases respectively, with 24 bases between them. This receptor was obtained from an adult with an advanced solid tumor such as melanoma, head and neck, liver or kidney cancer. The rearrangement uses TRBV7-9 and TRBJ1-4, with D uncertain. Sequenced here: CD4+ or CD8+ T cells sorted from blood, sampled in a trial of the OX40 agonist ivuxolimab. DNA of the CDR3: TGTGCCAGCAGTTCTACCGACGCAGGAGAGGGTTTTAATGAAAAACTGTTTTTT. This sequence encodes CASSSTDAGEGFNEKLFF.